This TCR beta chain emerged from a study of T cell responses to AZD1222 COVID-19 vaccine. Notes on the study in general: Researchers report vaccine-associated CD4 TCRs spanning spike, with dominance at 160-218 and 743-854. Reportedly, nearly half the spike-specific TCRs target unmutated variant regions. Scientists sampled the repertoires only once the peak T cell response had passed.

For this clone: Its antigen is undetermined.

Looked up from germline, CDR1 is LNHDA and CDR2 is SQIVND (reference sequence). The CDR3 is 11 amino acids. J lost 6 bases, V lost 9 bases, and 1 base had no gene match. TCRdb's table, derived via immunoSEQ multiplex PCR, lists solely in-frame clones and lacks some. The sample lists under 150,000 clones; about 93% were seen once. The chain is built from TRBV19 and TRBJ1-2, with 10 bases lining up with TRBD1. The sequencing used peripheral blood, collected on day 0 of AZD1222 vaccination. The sequence derives from an adult in good health. The CDR3: CASGTGDGYTF. The CDR3 bases are TGTGCCAGCGGGACAGGGGATGGCTACACCTTC. Supplemented by reference TRBV19 and TRBJ1-2, the full variable domain reads DGGITQSPKYLFRKEGQNVTLSCEQNLNHDAMYWYRQDPGQGLRLIYYSQIVNDFQKGDIAEGYSVSREKKESFPLTVTSAQKNPTAFYLCASGTGDGYTFGSGTRLTVV.